The TCR beta chain under discussion was sequenced for a study of blood T cells in healthy people across ages. A sample-barcoded 5' primer and a J-beta primer mix were used in a second PCR of roughly 7 to 11 cycles. Sequencing recovered at least 3 million CDR3-containing paired-end reads from each sample. TCRdb reanalysed the 5' RACE reads using MiXCR and keeps one entry per CDR3 protein. The table lists approximately 800,000 distinct CDR3 sequences, 58% of them singletons. With V trimmed by 4 bases and J by 5 bases, 10 bases remained unmatched. The germline V gene has CDR1 SGHTA and CDR2 FQGNSA. The CDR3 sequence is 15 residues long. Donor samples were obtained from healthy Caucasian individuals from Russia, aged 6 to 90.

This TCR was sampled from a young man in good health. J is TRBJ2-5 and V is TRBV7-2; TRBD2 agrees at 7 bases. Sequenced sample: blood. CDR3 sequence reads: CASSYQRGGLETQYF. The CDR3 coding sequence is TGTGCCAGCAGCTACCAGCGGGGTGGGTTGGAGACCCAGTACTTC.